This T cell receptor (beta chain) was recovered during a study of blood T cell repertoires in COVID-19. This clone has just one count. TCRdb keeps only in-frame clones here, not all; method: immunoSEQ multiplex PCR. Of about 210,000 clones detected, around 87% appear once; the ten largest clones hold approximately 7.3%. The specimen sequenced was PBMCs or T cells enriched from blood (not recorded which). The receptor comes from a man aged 30 to 45 in a cohort exposed to, infected with or recovered from COVID-19 (not recorded which).

CDR3 in amino acids: CASPPSFGGQGRHNQPQHF. CDR3 in DNA: TGTGCCAGCCCTCCCAGTTTCGGTGGTCAGGGGCGTCACAATCAGCCCCAGCATTTT. The V and J genes are TRBV28 and TRBJ1-5; D is possibly TRBD1 (6 bases). The CDR3 runs 19 residues. V lost 8 bases and J 3 bases, leaving 29 bases between the germline ends. Germline assignment: CDR1 MDHEN and CDR2 SYDVKM.